The 15 T cell receptor beta chains presented below share a single source sample, sequenced in a study of T cell repertoires in cytomegalovirus infection. TCRdb reprocessed the reads with MiXCR, giving one entry per CDR3 protein. The sample lists approximately 400,000 distinct CDR3 sequences; about 33% were seen once. Sequenced: PBMCs. The receptors stem from a human donor in good health (CMV status not recorded). Some clones in this sample may be carry-over from other donors' samples.

The table lists this clonotype with many counts. This chain joins TRBV12-3 or TRBV12-4 and TRBJ2-3, with 7 bases fitting TRBD2. Trimming removed 3 bases from V and 2 bases from J; junction bases left unmatched: 14. CDR3 size: 18 residues. This CDR3 reads CASSFLPSLADYTDTQYF. The CDR3 DNA reads as TGTGCCAGCAGTTTCCTCCCTTCGCTAGCGGACTACACAGATACGCAGTATTTT.

This clonotype was detected many times. This chain joins TRBV7-2 and TRBJ2-1; the match to TRBD1 covers 7 bases. There are 15 residues in the CDR3. CDR1 and CDR2 (germline): SGHTA, FQGNSA. V lost 5 bases and J lost 5; bases outside the gene matches: 9. CDR3 DNA sequence: TGTGCCAGCAGCCCCAGGGACAGACTACACAATGAGCAGTTCTTC. The encoded protein is CASSPRDRLHNEQFF.

Worth noting for this clonotype: A much larger clonotype is one base distant, so this may be a read error. This chain joins TRBV15 and TRBJ2-1; D ambiguous. The germline gives CDR1 LNHNV, CDR2 YYDKDF (reference sequence). This CDR3 has 13 residues. CDR3 protein: CSTSRDLGDEQFF. For the CDR3, the DNA is TGTTCCACCAGCAGAGATCTGGGTGATGAGCAGTTCTTC.

Notes on this clonotype: The junction departs from the called germline gene at one end, perhaps through a read error. The chain joins TRBV3-1 to TRBJ1-2; D call uncertain. The CDR3 covers 15 residues. Germline V gene lookup returns CDR1 LGHDT and CDR2 YNNKEL (reference sequence). The CDR3 DNA is TGTACCAGCAGCCAAGATCACACAGAATACTATGGCTACACCTTC. This codes for CTSSQDHTEYYGYTF.

Remarks on this clonotype: This clone may be a read error of a much larger clone one base away. Given the absence of the conserved phenylalanine or tryptophan at the CDR3 end, a read error is likely. This sequence joins TRBV7-2 and TRBJ2-1; D is unclear. CDR3 length: 12 amino acids. Germline-derived CDR1 and CDR2 are SGHTA and FQGNSA. Trimming took off 1 base at V and 7 bases at J, with 5 bases between the two ends. CDR3 sequence reads: CASSLVLNEQFV. The CDR3, as DNA: TGTGCCAGCAGCTTAGTACTTAATGAGCAGTTCGTC.

This clonotype has a count of ten or more. CDR3 region: CASSVGRGFNTGELFF. As DNA, the CDR3 is TGTGCCAGCAGCGTGGGCAGGGGATTTAACACCGGGGAGCTGTTTTTT. V is TRBV7-6 and J is TRBJ2-2; D may be TRBD1 (6 bases). This CDR3 spans 16 amino acids. Germline V gene sequence: CDR1 SGHVS, CDR2 FNYEAQ. Between the trimmed V and J ends, which lost 5 bases and 2 bases, there was a span of 15 bases.

This clonotype has just a few counts. This chain links TRBV7-1 with TRBJ2-1; TRBD1 matches at 9 bases. TRBV7-1 is an open reading frame whose function is uncertain. Unmatched junction bases numbered 9, after V lost 4 bases and J lost 5 bases. This CDR3 has 16 residues. The DNA for the CDR3 is TGTGCCAGCAGCTATCTTGCGGGACAGGGTCACAATGAGCAGTTCTTC. Protein: CASSYLAGQGHNEQFF.

This clonotype was observed many times. This chain links TRBV7-8 with TRBJ2-7, with 12 bases fitting TRBD2. V lost 2 bases, J lost 7 bases, and 9 bases stayed unmatched. The CDR3 totals 16 residues. Germline V gene sequence: CDR1 SGHVS, CDR2 FQNEAQ. The CDR3 nucleotides read TGTGCCAGCAGCTTAACTAGCGGGGGGTCCTATCAAGAGCAGTACTTC. It translates to CASSLTSGGSYQEQYF. Based on the CDR3 plus reference TRBV7-8 and TRBJ2-7, the full variable domain is GAGVSQSPRYKVAKRGQDVALRCDPISGHVSLFWYQQALGQGPEFLTYFQNEAQLDKSGLPSDRFFAERPEGSVSTLKIQRTQQEDSAVYLCASSLTSGGSYQEQYFGPGTRLTVT.

The rearrangement uses TRBV4-1 and TRBJ2-6, with 8 bases aligning to TRBD2. After removal of 4 bases from V and 0 bases from J, the junction contained 2 bases not matched to a gene. This CDR3 is built from 16 residues. Germline assignment: CDR1 MGHRA and CDR2 YSYEKL. The CDR3 sequence is CASSLGTSSGANVLTF. CDR3 nucleotides: TGCGCCAGCAGCCTAGGGACTAGCTCTGGGGCCAACGTCCTGACTTTC.

The J gene is TRBJ2-3, the V gene TRBV20-1; 8 nucleotides align to TRBD2. The ends lost 3 bases at V and 0 bases at J; junction bases unmatched: 8. The CDR3 sequence is 16 residues long. Per the germline V gene, CDR1 is DFQATT and CDR2 is SNEGSKA (reference sequence). The DNA for the CDR3 is TGCAGTGCTAGCTCCCCTGAGCGGGGGAGCACAGATACGCAGTATTTT. As protein: CSASSPERGSTDTQYF.

In this sample, this clonotype turned up a few times. This sequence joins TRBV12-3 or TRBV12-4 and TRBJ2-6; tentatively, D is TRBD1 (6 bases). Trimming took off 7 bases at V and 0 bases at J, with 16 bases between the two ends. This CDR3 spans 17 amino acids. In nucleotides, the CDR3 is TGTGCCAGCACCCTAGACAGGACAAGCTCTGGGGCCAACGTCCTGACTTTC. Translated: CASTLDRTSSGANVLTF.

The rearrangement links TRBV6-5 to TRBJ1-5, with D maybe TRBD1 (5 bases). The CDR3 spans 15 residues. Germline CDR1 MNHEY, CDR2 SVGAGI. The V end lost 6 bases, the J end lost 0 bases, and 12 bases lay between the germline ends. Here the CDR3 DNA reads TGTGCCAGCAGGGAACAGGACTATAGCAATCAGCCCCAGCATTTT. It specifies CASREQDYSNQPQHF.

In this sample, this clonotype turned up a few times. The V and J genes are TRBV6-1 and TRBJ2-5; 7 bases are a match to TRBD1. The CDR3 sequence is 11 residues long. Germline values: CDR1 MNHNS, CDR2 SASEGT. With 8 bases clipped from V and 4 bases from J, the junction kept 1 base outside the gene matches. The DNA of the CDR3 is TGTGCCAGCGACAGGGTAGAGACCCAGTACTTC. It translates to CASDRVETQYF.

This clonotype was recorded many times. The rearrangement links TRBV7-2 to TRBJ1-2; weak D call: TRBD1 (6 bases). The V gene's germline CDR1 is SGHTA and CDR2 FQGNSA. This CDR3 has 15 residues. The ends were cut back, 5 bases at V and 5 bases at J, with 18 bases in the middle. CDR3 bases: TGTGCCAGCAGCGGTCCAGAACAGGGTCCATATGGCTACACCTTC. This gives the protein CASSGPEQGPYGYTF. Combining the CDR3 with reference TRBV7-2 and TRBJ1-2 gives the whole variable domain GAGVSQSPSNKVTEKGKDVELRCDPISGHTALYWYRQSLGQGLEFLIYFQGNSAPDKSGLPSDRFSAERTGGSVSTLTIQRTQQEDSAVYLCASSGPEQGPYGYTFGSGTRLTVV.

This chain uses TRBV7-3 with TRBJ2-1, with D possibly being TRBD2 (6 bases). The CDR3 has 15 amino acids. Germline V gives CDR1 SGHTA, CDR2 FQGTGA. The V end lost 4 bases, the J end lost 5 bases, and 15 bases lay between the germline ends. The CDR3 here is CASSYGSGGNNEQFF. The CDR3 nucleotides read TGTGCCAGCAGCTATGGCAGTGGGGGGAACAATGAGCAGTTCTTC.